The 30 T cell receptor beta chains listed next were all sequenced from one sample in a study of beta chain features in type 1 diabetes. Expressed TCRB transcripts were sequenced because the isolated RNA had all been reverse transcribed beforehand. TCRdb keeps only in-frame clones here, not all; method: immunoSEQ multiplex PCR. The table lists some 900,000 clones, roughly a sixth of them singletons, with 0.023% in the top ten. Sequenced material: naive CD4+ T cells from blood. The receptor set was obtained from a woman aged 18-29 years in good health.

Only a few counts were recorded for this clone. The chain links TRBV4-3 to TRBJ2-7, with 7 bases matching TRBD1. With V trimmed by 0 bases and J by 3 bases, 5 bases remained unmatched. The germline gives CDR1 LGHNA, CDR2 YSLEER. The CDR3 contains 15 residues. This chain's CDR3 is CASSQDRGGGYEQYF. CDR3 bases: TGCGCCAGCAGCCAAGATAGAGGGGGCGGCTACGAGCAGTACTTC.

The J gene is TRBJ1-5, the V gene TRBV28; possible D gene TRBD1, 6 bases. Looked up from germline, CDR1 is MDHEN and CDR2 is SYDVKM. The CDR3 covers 16 residues. V lost 6 bases to trimming and J lost 1 base, with 16 bases between them. The DNA for the CDR3 is TGTGCCAGCAGCCGATTTCAGGGGTTAAGCAATCAGCCCCAGCATTTT. Translated, it gives CASSRFQGLSNQPQHF.

As concerns this clone: At the DNA level, this CDR3 is encoded by other sequences in the same sample as well. The V gene is TRBV7-9, the J gene TRBJ2-1, with 12 bases matching TRBD2. The CDR3 is 15 amino acids. Trimming removed 4 bases from V and 4 bases from J; junction bases left unmatched: 2. CDR1 and CDR2 from the germline V gene are SEHNR and FQNEAQ (reference sequence). CDR3 coding DNA: TGTGCCAGCAGCTCCGGGACTAGCGGGTACAATGAGCAGTTCTTC. Translation: CASSSGTSGYNEQFF.

V usage is TRBV15 and J usage is TRBJ1-5; tentative D call: TRBD1 (6 bases). Germline CDR1 reads LNHNV; CDR2 reads YYDKDF (reference sequence). The CDR3 is 17 residues long. The V end was cut by 5 bases, the J end by 6 bases, with 23 bases between. Here the CDR3 reads CATSYPPGHTRPQPQHF. CDR3 sequence (DNA): TGTGCCACCAGCTACCCGCCGGGACATACCCGTCCTCAGCCCCAGCATTTT.

Only a few counts were recorded for this clone. The chain has TRBV6-6 and TRBJ2-6; no reliable D call. V lost 5 bases and J lost 0, with 5 bases in between. The CDR3 extends over 14 amino acids. Germline lookup yields CDR1 MNHNY and CDR2 SVGAGI (reference sequence). In DNA form, the CDR3 reads TGTGCCAGCAGTGGGTACTCTGGGGCCAACGTCCTGACTTTC. Encoded protein: CASSGYSGANVLTF.

This sequence joins TRBV29-1 and TRBJ1-1; no clear D gene. V shed 7 bases and J shed 2 bases, with 14 bases lying between them. This CDR3 comprises 13 residues. Germline CDR1 reads SQVTM; CDR2 reads ANQGSEA. The CDR3 DNA follows: TGCAGCGCGCAAGGTTTCCCAAACACTGAAGCTTTCTTT. Translated: CSAQGFPNTEAFF.

The rearrangement joins TRBV6-5 to TRBJ2-7; TRBD2 matches 8 bases. The ends lost 0 bases at V and 0 bases at J; junction bases unmatched: 4. From germline, CDR1 is MNHEY and CDR2 SVGAGI. The CDR3 length is 16 residues. CDR3 region: CASSYSGLAGSYEQYF. The CDR3 bases are TGTGCCAGCAGTTACTCGGGTCTAGCGGGCTCCTACGAGCAGTACTTC.

The chain uses TRBV5-4 and TRBJ1-2; 8 nucleotides match TRBD1. Germline CDR1 SGHNT, CDR2 YYREEE (reference sequence). This CDR3 spans 15 amino acids. The V gene end was trimmed by 4 bases and the J gene end by 2 bases; junction bases not matched to a gene: 7. The CDR3 DNA sequence: TGTGCCAGCAGCCCCCAGGGGGCGGGCAACTATGGCTACACCTTC. Translated, it gives CASSPQGAGNYGYTF.

The chain has TRBV5-4 and TRBJ2-4; TRBD1 aligns across 7 bases. The germline CDR1 and CDR2 sequences are SGHNT and YYREEE (reference sequence). The CDR3 extends over 13 amino acids. J lost 6 bases, V lost 2 bases, and 2 bases had no gene match. CDR3 protein: CASSFQGVNIQYF. CDR3 sequence (DNA): TGTGCCAGCAGCTTTCAGGGGGTAAACATTCAGTACTTC.

This clone was picked up a small number of times. CDR3 loop: CATSHAPYEQYF. For the CDR3, the DNA is TGTGCCACCTCGCACGCCCCCTACGAGCAGTACTTC. The V gene is TRBV28, the J gene TRBJ2-7; D is uncertain. CDR1 is MDHEN and CDR2 is SYDVKM in the germline V gene. This CDR3 region has 12 residues. V lost 10 bases and J 2 bases, leaving 12 bases between the germline ends.

This clone was seen more than once but under ten times. The V call is TRBV19, the J call TRBJ2-5; D is possibly TRBD1 or TRBD2 (5 bases each). CDR1 and CDR2 from the germline V gene are LNHDA and SQIVND (reference sequence). V was clipped by 3 bases and J by 2 bases, with 10 bases between them. The CDR3 loop spans 14 amino acids. The CDR3 protein is CASSMFGGQETQYF. DNA for the CDR3: TGTGCCAGTAGTATGTTTGGGGGACAAGAGACCCAGTACTTC. Together with reference TRBV19 and TRBJ2-5, the CDR3 gives the full variable domain: DGGITQSPKYLFRKEGQNVTLSCEQNLNHDAMYWYRQDPGQGLRLIYYSQIVNDFQKGDIAEGYSVSREKKESFPLTVTSAQKNPTAFYLCASSMFGGQETQYFGPGTRLLVL.

The rearrangement links TRBV7-9 to TRBJ2-7, with D maybe TRBD2 (6 bases). This CDR3 is 13 amino acids long. The V and J ends lost 1 base and 5 bases respectively, with 9 bases between them. Germline V gene sequence: CDR1 SEHNR, CDR2 FQNEAQ (reference sequence). The CDR3 DNA is TGTGCCAGCAGCTTAGGGGGGGACGACGAGCAGTACTTC. This sequence encodes CASSLGGDDEQYF.

The chain couples TRBV18 to TRBJ2-2; 8 nucleotides line up with TRBD1. CDR3 length: 16 residues. Germline lookup yields CDR1 KGHSH and CDR2 LQKENI. Trimming took 3 bases from V and 4 from J; bases not matched to a gene: 7. CDR3 DNA: TGTGCCAGCTCACCCGGACAGGGCCCATCCACCGGGGAGCTGTTTTTT. It translates to CASSPGQGPSTGELFF.

This clone was seen repeatedly, ten times or more. The chain joins TRBV19 to TRBJ2-6, with D possibly matching TRBD2 (6 bases). Germline CDR1 LNHDA, CDR2 SQIVND (reference sequence). V was clipped by 11 bases and J by 2 bases, with 7 bases between them. CDR3 size: 12 residues. Here the CDR3 DNA reads TGTGCCGGAGGGACTGGGGCCAACGTCCTGACTTTC. Amino acids: CAGGTGANVLTF.

The chain is built from TRBV27 and TRBJ2-3, with TRBD2 matching over 15 bases. This CDR3 spans 16 amino acids. From germline, CDR1 is MNHEY and CDR2 SMNVEV (reference sequence). Trimming took 3 bases from V and 6 from J; bases not matched to a gene: 4. CDR3 sequence (DNA): TGTGCCAGCAGTTTGGGACTAGCGGGAGGTGTCGATACGCAGTATTTT. As protein: CASSLGLAGGVDTQYF.

Only a few counts were recorded for this clone. The gene calls are TRBV18 and TRBJ2-1; no firm D call. The germline CDR1 and CDR2 sequences are KGHSH and LQKENI. The V gene lost 3 bases and the J gene lost 6 bases, with 12 bases spanning the gap. The CDR3 has 14 amino acids. The CDR3 loop reads CASSPKPGPNEQFF. CDR3 nucleotide sequence: TGTGCCAGCTCACCGAAACCCGGACCCAATGAGCAGTTCTTC.

This sequence joins TRBV9 and TRBJ2-3; 10 bases are a match to TRBD2. The CDR3 contains 17 residues. Looked up from germline, CDR1 is SGDLS and CDR2 is YYNGEE. With V trimmed by 0 bases and J by 4 bases, 8 bases remained unmatched. In DNA, the CDR3 is TGTGCCAGCAGCGTAGTGGGCAGCGGGAGGGCCTCAGATACGCAGTATTTT. This encodes CASSVVGSGRASDTQYF.

This rearrangement joins TRBV9 to TRBJ2-3; 8 bases fit TRBD2. CDR1 and CDR2 from the germline V gene are SGDLS and YYNGEE. Losses at the gene ends were 5 bases for V and 4 bases for J; bases not matched to a gene: 15. The CDR3 has 17 residues. The CDR3 region is CASSRGDAGGLPDTQYF. The CDR3 nucleotides read TGTGCCAGCAGTCGAGGTGATGCGGGGGGTCTGCCAGATACGCAGTATTTT.

J is TRBJ2-2 and V is TRBV7-9, with 7 bases matching TRBD2. Unmatched junction bases numbered 10, after V lost 5 bases and J lost 4 bases. This CDR3 region has 16 residues. Germline V gives CDR1 SEHNR, CDR2 FQNEAQ (reference sequence). Here the CDR3 DNA reads TGTGCCAGCAGCCCCTCGGGGGGAGGTAGCACCGGGGAGCTGTTTTTT. Translated: CASSPSGGGSTGELFF.

A word on this clone: The sample holds other DNA sequences that translate to the same CDR3. The rearrangement uses TRBV7-2 and TRBJ2-1; 7 bases fit TRBD2. V shed 1 base and J 7 bases; nucleotides not matched to a gene: 4. The germline V gene has CDR1 SGHTA and CDR2 FQGNSA. The CDR3 runs to 14 residues. CDR3 in amino acids: CASSLGGSVNEQFF. The CDR3 nucleotides read TGTGCCAGCAGCTTAGGCGGGAGTGTGAATGAGCAGTTCTTC.

This clone was counted a few times. This chain links TRBV18 with TRBJ2-3; D ambiguous. The germline V gene has CDR1 KGHSH and CDR2 LQKENI. V lost 3 bases, J lost 5 bases, and 15 bases lay in between. The CDR3 consists of 15 residues. The CDR3 region is CASSPKAGRRDTQYF. The CDR3 bases are TGTGCCAGCTCACCGAAGGCCGGCCGACGAGATACGCAGTATTTT.

This clone was detected a few times. The V call is TRBV28, the J call TRBJ2-1; TRBD2 matches 7 bases. Germline V lookup: CDR1 MDHEN, CDR2 SYDVKM. There are 15 residues in the CDR3. The junction had 11 bases not matched to a gene; V was cut back by 6 bases and J by 6 bases. The CDR3 spells CASRRQEAGVNEQFF. The CDR3 DNA sequence: TGTGCCAGCAGGCGGCAGGAGGCGGGGGTCAATGAGCAGTTCTTC.

The chain carries TRBV2 and TRBJ1-1; 7 nucleotides align to TRBD1. The CDR3 is made up of 13 amino acids. CDR1 SNHLY and CDR2 FYNNEI come from the germline V gene. Trimming took 9 bases from V and 4 from J; bases not matched to a gene: 8. CDR3 residues: CARQGQKGTEAFF. DNA for the CDR3: TGTGCCAGACAGGGGCAGAAGGGCACTGAAGCTTTCTTT. The full variable domain, rest sourced from reference TRBV2 and TRBJ1-1, is EPEVTQTPSHQVTQMGQEVILRCVPISNHLYFYWYRQILGQKVEFLVSFYNNEISEKSEIFDDQFSVERPDGSNFTLKIRSTKLEDSAMYFCARQGQKGTEAFFGQGTRLTVV.

The J gene is TRBJ2-1, the V gene TRBV29-1; the D call may be TRBD1 or TRBD2 (5 bases each). CDR1 is SQVTM and CDR2 is ANQGSEA in the germline V gene. CDR3 length: 12 residues. The V and J ends lost 1 base and 5 bases respectively, with 6 bases between them. CDR3 residues: CSVEGGHNEQFF. The CDR3 region has the DNA TGCAGCGTTGAAGGGGGACACAATGAGCAGTTCTTC.

This clone was counted once. The chain is built from TRBV9 and TRBJ2-1, with 7 nucleotides matching TRBD1. CDR3 length: 17 residues. The ends lost 0 bases at V and 7 bases at J; junction bases unmatched: 13. Germline CDR1 and CDR2: SGDLS and YYNGEE. CDR3 sequence: CASSVAGAGGAGNEQFF. The CDR3 DNA is TGTGCCAGCAGCGTAGCGGGTGCAGGGGGAGCAGGGAATGAGCAGTTCTTC.

The chain combines TRBV7-9 with TRBJ1-1; no firm D call. Trimming removed 5 bases from V and 4 bases from J, with 14 bases in between. This CDR3 has 14 amino acids. The germline V gene has CDR1 SEHNR and CDR2 FQNEAQ (reference sequence). In nucleotides, the CDR3 is TGTGCCAGCAGCCCAAGGGTTGACGGCACTGAAGCTTTCTTT. Its protein product is CASSPRVDGTEAFF.

This clone occurred a few times. The gene calls are TRBV5-1 and TRBJ2-2; no definite D call. Germline V gives CDR1 SGHRS, CDR2 YFSETQ. CDR3 length equals 16 residues. Deletions cut 1 base from V and 5 bases from J, with 15 bases between. Here the CDR3 reads CASSLRMDRRTGELFF. The CDR3 region has the DNA TGCGCCAGCAGCTTGAGAATGGACCGGAGAACCGGGGAGCTGTTTTTT.

V is TRBV2 and J is TRBJ1-3, with TRBD1 as a possible D gene (5 bases). The CDR3 is made up of 13 amino acids. Germline V lookup: CDR1 SNHLY, CDR2 FYNNEI. The ends were cut back, 6 bases at V and 8 bases at J, with 14 bases in the middle. CDR3 nucleotide sequence: TGTGCCAGCAGGTCCCGTGGGACGGACACCATATATTTT. Translation gives CASRSRGTDTIYF.

The V gene is TRBV25-1, the J gene TRBJ2-7, with D hard to call. The germline V and J ends were trimmed by 2 bases and 8 bases, with 13 bases remaining between them. Looked up from germline, CDR1 is MGHDK and CDR2 is SYGVNS. There are 13 residues in the CDR3. CDR3 loop: CASSETLVSQQYF. For the CDR3, the DNA is TGTGCCAGCAGTGAAACCCTGGTTTCCCAGCAGTACTTC.

This clone has only one observation. The chain joins TRBV13 to TRBJ2-7, with D unclear. This CDR3 has 14 residues. Germline CDR1 PRHDT, CDR2 FYEKMQ (reference sequence). The V and J ends lost 4 bases and 1 base respectively, with 11 bases between them. CDR3 nucleotide sequence: TGTGCCAGCAGCTATAGTCAAAGATCCTACGAGCAGTACTTC. This encodes CASSYSQRSYEQYF.